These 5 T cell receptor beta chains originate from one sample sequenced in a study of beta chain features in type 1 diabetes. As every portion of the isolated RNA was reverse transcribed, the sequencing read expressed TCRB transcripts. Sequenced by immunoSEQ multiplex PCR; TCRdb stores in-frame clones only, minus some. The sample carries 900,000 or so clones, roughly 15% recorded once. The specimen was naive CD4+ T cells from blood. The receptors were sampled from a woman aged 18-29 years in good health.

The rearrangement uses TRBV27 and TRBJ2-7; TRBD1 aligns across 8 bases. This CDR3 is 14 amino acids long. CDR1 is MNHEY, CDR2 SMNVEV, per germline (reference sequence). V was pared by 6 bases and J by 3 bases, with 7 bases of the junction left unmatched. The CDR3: CASSRTGLRYEQYF. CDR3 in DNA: TGTGCCAGCAGCCGGACAGGGCTTCGCTACGAGCAGTACTTC.

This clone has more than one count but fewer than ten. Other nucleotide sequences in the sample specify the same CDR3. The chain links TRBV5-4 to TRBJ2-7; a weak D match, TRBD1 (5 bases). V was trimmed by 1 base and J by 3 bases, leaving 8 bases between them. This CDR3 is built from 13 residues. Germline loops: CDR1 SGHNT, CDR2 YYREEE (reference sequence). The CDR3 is CASSLRQGYEQYF. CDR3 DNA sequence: TGTGCCAGCAGCTTGCGCCAGGGCTACGAGCAGTACTTC.

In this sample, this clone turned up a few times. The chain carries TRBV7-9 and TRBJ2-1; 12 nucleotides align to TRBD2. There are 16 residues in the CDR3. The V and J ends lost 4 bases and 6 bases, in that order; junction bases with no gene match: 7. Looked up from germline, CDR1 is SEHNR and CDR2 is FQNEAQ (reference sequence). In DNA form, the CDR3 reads TGTGCCAGCAGCTATGGGTCTAGCGGGAGGGCCAATGAGCAGTTCTTC. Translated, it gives CASSYGSSGRANEQFF.

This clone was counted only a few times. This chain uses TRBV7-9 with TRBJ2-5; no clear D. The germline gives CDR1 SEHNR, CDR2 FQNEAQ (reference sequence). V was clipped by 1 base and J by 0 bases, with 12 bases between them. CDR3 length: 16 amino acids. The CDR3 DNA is TGTGCCAGCAGCTTAGGTGGCGGCGGCTACCAAGAGACCCAGTACTTC. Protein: CASSLGGGGYQETQYF.

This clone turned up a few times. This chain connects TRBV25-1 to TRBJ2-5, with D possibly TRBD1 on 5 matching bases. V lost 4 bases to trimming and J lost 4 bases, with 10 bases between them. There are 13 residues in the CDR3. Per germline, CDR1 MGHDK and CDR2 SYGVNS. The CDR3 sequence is CASSVGALETQYF. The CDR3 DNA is TGTGCCAGCAGTGTAGGGGCATTAGAGACCCAGTACTTC.